This T cell receptor (beta chain) was recorded in a study of human T cells and chemical hapten exposure (dated by TCRdb to the early 2020s). Notes on the research overall: For sensitization, 2% DPC in acetone was applied to a roughly 2 cm by roughly 2 cm area of upper inner arm skin. Throughout the study period of approximately 23 weeks, patients also received therapeutic DPC doses to the scalp every week. Patch testing was performed on the upper back with Finn chambers containing 0.01% DPC, and the patch tests were scored after 6 days according to International Contact Dermatitis Research Group standards. The mostly female patient cohort included alopecia areata with under or over 50% scalp involvement, alopecia totalis and alopecia universalis. The libraries were sequenced as a pool, and the TCR yield per sample differed mostly because of small variations in library volumes within the pool. Peripheral blood TCR repertoire changes were tracked in vivo in alopecia patients during primary and secondary sensitization to the hapten diphenylcyclopropenone (DPC). Patient blood was sampled pre-sensitization (week 0) and at 2, 6 and about 24 weeks after DPC sensitization. Blood for TCR sequencing was provided by twenty-nine alopecia patients at one to four time points (pre-sensitization, 2, 6 and 24 weeks). Beyond this particular receptor, the publication reports: Compared with pre-sensitization or healthy control sets, expanded TCRs formed significantly more large CDR3 similarity clusters, which is consistent with antigen-driven responses. Patch test score was positively correlated with the number of PT1 expanded TCRs, with significance at thresholds 8, 16 and 32 but not at 4. Alopecia, a presumed autoimmune disease, was present in all patients, so the immune response of the patients might differ from that of healthy individuals. Repeated subsampling changed both the strength of the expansion versus patch-test correlation and the threshold at which the correlation became significant. No change with DPC sensitization was found in the number of TCRs above 1 in 1000 frequency, and no evidence of global repertoire structure alterations was found.

Library preparation used RACE. Sequencing used a NextSeq 500. Library preparation attached unique molecular identifiers to individual cDNA molecules for quantitative, reproducible TCR counting. From each blood RNA sample, both TCR alpha and TCR beta chains were sequenced. The paper's processing steps were these. The median number of TCRs per sample was some 100,000, ranging from 23,224 to 690,600. The Decombinator software suite was used to annotate V, J and CDR3 in the TCR reads. For the PS versus PT1 abundance plots, all samples were subsampled to the same number of TCRs (28,000). Expanded TCRs were defined as absent before sensitization and observed at least eight times at the 2-week time point. TCRdb applied fastp at Q25 and MiXCR to the public reads, then kept only in-frame beta chains. Each CDR3 protein gets just one entry, which takes the most common genes and DNA from the rows behind it. Clone size and V and J calls follow TCRdb, not the original study. For this sample the table gives about 110,000 distinct CDR3 sequences, of which approximately 10% were detected only once. 3.5% of the sample is in the top ten clones.

The time point label, as the study defines it: patch test 1, 2 weeks after DPC sensitization. The sample's treatment or condition label, decoded: therapeutic diphenylcyclopropenone sensitization with weekly scalp DPC. Blood at each patch-test visit was drawn before the patch test was applied. Patients were eligible if aged 18 to 70, diagnosed with alopecia and judged suitable for DPC therapy, and pregnant patients were excluded. Unfractionated whole blood was collected in Tempus Blood RNA tubes, and total RNA was extracted from that blood. Many counts were recorded for this clonotype. The clone's antigen remains unknown. Base qualities are not at hand, and no much larger clone is one base apart. Unmatched junction bases come to 12, with V trimmed by 6 bases and J by 2 bases. The cysteine opens and the phenylalanine closes a CDR3 of 17 amino acids. This entry keeps only the CDR3 DNA: 51 bases, framed from base 1. CDR1 and CDR2 are read off the germline V gene as MDHEN and SYDVKM.

The sequence was obtained from a middle-aged woman with alopecia areata. Some clones in this sample may be carry-over from other donors' samples. Recombination joined TRBV28 with TRBJ2-7, with 11 central nucleotides matching TRBD2. The input for sequencing was whole blood, taken in connection with sensitization to the hapten diphenylcyclopropenone (DPC). The CDR3 protein: CASRPTLGTSGTYEQYF. At the DNA level, the sequence is TGTGCCAGCAGGCCGACCCTAGGGACTAGCGGAACCTACGAGCAGTACTTC.